These 15 T cell receptor beta chains originate from one sample sequenced in a study of T cell repertoires in cytomegalovirus infection. These receptors have no identified antigens. TCRdb independently ran MiXCR on the reads; one entry per CDR3 protein. The sample records some 920,000 distinct CDR3 sequences, around a third being singletons. Sample: cultured CD8+ T cells from PBMCs, taken from culture after CMV antigen stimulation. The receptors come from a human donor in good health (CMV status not recorded). Some clones in this sample may be carry-over from other donors' samples.

This CDR3 reads CASTPEAGDSYEQYV. The CDR3 nucleotides are TGTGCCAGCACCCCGGAAGCGGGGGACTCCTACGAGCAGTACGTC. The chain is built from TRBV6-2 or TRBV6-3 and TRBJ2-7, with 8 positions matching TRBD2. V trimming: 7 bases; J trimming: 0 bases; junction bases outside the gene matches: 8. Germline V gene data show CDR1 as MNHEY and CDR2 as SVGEGT. The CDR3 loop spans 15 amino acids.

This clonotype appeared a few times. The V call is TRBV15, the J call TRBJ2-6, with D hard to call. The V end lost 0 bases, the J end lost 0 bases, and 6 bases lay between the germline ends. The CDR3 consists of 16 residues. From germline, CDR1 is LNHNV and CDR2 YYDKDF (reference sequence). CDR3 in DNA: TGTGCCACCAGCAGAGATTGGGCCTCTGGGGCCAACGTCCTGACTTTC. Its protein is CATSRDWASGANVLTF.

This clonotype was counted ten times or more. The rearrangement links TRBV7-2 to TRBJ2-7; no reliable D call. CDR1 SGHTA and CDR2 FQGNSA come from the germline V gene. V was pared by 0 bases and J by 3 bases, with 6 bases between. The CDR3 has 13 amino acids. The CDR3 DNA reads TGTGCCAGCAGCTTAGCAGGGCACTACGAGCAGTACGTC. Its translation: CASSLAGHYEQYV.

The CDR3 here is CASRNGGGDEQYF. The DNA for the CDR3 is TGTGCCAGTAGGAATGGAGGGGGCGACGAGCAGTACTTC. This sequence joins TRBV19 and TRBJ2-7, with a weak D call TRBD1 (7 bases). The V gene lost 6 bases and the J gene lost 5 bases, with 14 bases spanning the gap. Germline V gene lookup returns CDR1 LNHDA and CDR2 SQIVND (reference sequence). The CDR3 is made up of 13 amino acids. The full variable domain, in which reference TRBV19 and TRBJ2-7 provide the parts outside the CDR3, is DGGITQSPKYLFRKEGQNVTLSCEQNLNHDAMYWYRQDPGQGLRLIYYSQIVNDFQKGDIAEGYSVSREKKESFPLTVTSAQKNPTAFYLCASRNGGGDEQYFGPGTRLTVT.

This clonotype was seen only a few times. The chain has TRBV7-6 and TRBJ2-2; D gene unclear. This CDR3 has 14 amino acids. Per germline, CDR1 SGHVS and CDR2 FNYEAQ. Trimming cost V 5 bases and J 3 bases, with 10 bases left between them. CDR3 loop: CASSLTGYTGELFF. The CDR3 DNA reads as TGTGCCAGCAGCCTAACCGGGTACACCGGGGAGCTGTTTTTT.

The table lists this clonotype with a few counts. The chain joins TRBV19 to TRBJ1-6; no clear D. V gave up 3 bases and J gave up 3 bases, with 15 bases separating them. Germline V gives CDR1 LNHDA, CDR2 SQIVND (reference sequence). This CDR3 is built from 17 residues. The CDR3 DNA reads TGTGCCAGTAGTATCGGTCTCTACGGCGACTATAATTCACCCCTCCACTTT. Translated, it gives CASSIGLYGDYNSPLHF.

This chain connects TRBV6-1 to TRBJ1-5; no clear D. V was shortened by 2 bases and J by 1 base, with 9 bases between the two germline ends. Germline V gene sequence: CDR1 MNHNS, CDR2 SASEGT. This CDR3 region has 15 residues. CDR3 DNA: TGTGCCAGCAGTGAATACAGTCTAAGCAATCAGCCCCAGCATTTT. Amino acids: CASSEYSLSNQPQHF.

This chain connects TRBV10-3 to TRBJ1-1; D not certain. The germline V gene has CDR1 ENHRY and CDR2 SYGVKD. The CDR3 is 12 residues long. Trimming shortened V by 8 bases and J by 4 bases, and 11 bases separated the two germline ends. CDR3 sequence: CAIRIEGTEAFF. In DNA form, the CDR3 reads TGTGCCATCCGGATCGAGGGCACTGAAGCTTTCTTT.

Notes on this clonotype: A much larger clonotype is one base distant, so this may be a read error. V and J are TRBV6-2 or TRBV6-3 and TRBJ2-1; D possibly corresponds to TRBD2 (5 bases). CDR3 size: 12 residues. CDR1 is MNHEY, CDR2 SVGEGT, per germline. As DNA, the CDR3 is TGTACCAGTCTAGCTACCCACAATGAGCAGTTCTTC. This sequence encodes CTSLATHNEQFF.

For this clonotype: A read error may explain this, as a much larger clone is one base away. The chain joins TRBV7-2 to TRBJ2-7; TRBD1 is a possible D gene (6 bases). Looked up from germline, CDR1 is SGHTA and CDR2 is FQGNSA. CDR3 length: 14 residues. Trimming removed 5 bases from V and 7 bases from J, with 18 bases in between. The chain's CDR3 is CTSSLQGYYDEQYF. Here the CDR3 DNA reads TGTACCAGCAGCCTACAGGGATATTACGATGAGCAGTACTTC.

This clonotype appeared many times. The V call is TRBV7-2, the J call TRBJ2-1; weak D call: TRBD2 (6 bases). With 1 base removed from V and 6 bases from J, the gap between germline ends came to 16 bases. Germline-derived CDR1 and CDR2 are SGHTA and FQGNSA. The CDR3 contains 16 residues. The CDR3 loop is CASSLVARGLSNEQFF. In DNA form, the CDR3 reads TGTGCCAGCAGCTTAGTAGCTCGGGGACTGAGCAATGAGCAGTTCTTC.

The chain is built from TRBV7-4 and TRBJ1-2, with D unclear. Per germline, CDR1 SGHVT and CDR2 SQSDAQ. The CDR3 totals 15 residues. Between the trimmed V and J ends, which lost 1 base and 0 bases, there was a span of 9 bases. Here the CDR3 reads CASSLVGITNYGYTF. CDR3 nucleotide sequence: TGTGCCAGCAGCTTAGTCGGAATCACTAACTATGGCTACACCTTC.

The CDR3 nucleotides are TGCGCCAGCAGCCAAGAGCGGGGGAGCGGGGAAGAGACCCAGTACTTC. Encoded protein: CASSQERGSGEETQYF. The chain uses TRBV4-1 and TRBJ2-5, with 7 bases lining up with TRBD2. CDR1 MGHRA and CDR2 YSYEKL come from the germline V gene. CDR3 length: 16 amino acids. Trimming cost V 0 bases and J 3 bases; bases outside gene matches: 7.

This clonotype has only a few counts. This rearrangement joins TRBV15 to TRBJ1-4; no clear D gene. V was pared by 7 bases and J by 9 bases, with 15 bases between. CDR3 length: 13 residues. CDR1 and CDR2 from the germline V gene are LNHNV and YYDKDF (reference sequence). DNA of the CDR3: TGTGCCACCACAATCGAACAGCCTAAAAAACTGTTTTTT. It is translated as CATTIEQPKKLFF.

This chain connects TRBV4-1 to TRBJ1-6; D ambiguous. The CDR3 has 16 residues. The ends were cut back, 0 bases at V and 7 bases at J, with 13 bases in the middle. CDR1 and CDR2 from the germline V gene are MGHRA and YSYEKL. Here the CDR3 reads CASSQEPGGKNSPLHF. DNA of the CDR3: TGCGCCAGCAGCCAAGAGCCGGGTGGGAAAAATTCACCCCTCCACTTT.